Listed here are 16 T cell receptor beta chains from one sample, sequenced in a study of CD4 and CD8 cells across lung adenocarcinoma regions (dated by TCRdb to 2017 to 2018). The library was generated by PCR. Sequencing was performed on a HiSeq X Ten. TCRdb reanalyzed the raw reads on its own, using fastp at Q25 for trimming and MiXCR for clone calling, and kept in-frame beta chains. Each entry merges the rows of one CDR3 protein and shows their most common DNA and genes. The sample yields approximately 16,000 distinct CDR3 sequences; over 50% were counted once. The ten most abundant clones make up 30% to 35% of the sample. The sequencing sample was made of CD8+ T cells from the center of a lung tumor. The cell subset or site label here, explained by the study, means: tumor center region. These receptors were obtained from a female donor with lung adenocarcinoma. The CD4 and CD8 labels of this study may be unreliable.

This clonotype qualifies as medium-sized (0.01 to 0.1%). The rearrangement links TRBV6-5 to TRBJ1-6; no reliable D call. The CDR3 contains 13 residues. With 4 bases removed from V and 4 bases from J, the gap between germline ends came to 5 bases. Germline values: CDR1 MNHEY, CDR2 SVGAGI. CDR3 region: CASSLQYNSPLHF. Written as DNA, the CDR3 is TGTGCCAGCAGTTTACAGTATAATTCACCCCTCCACTTT.

The V call is TRBV6-5, the J call TRBJ2-3, with TRBD2 as a possible D gene (7 bases). The J call may be faulty, since TRBJ2-5 better matches the DNA end. Germline lookup yields CDR1 MNHEY and CDR2 SVGAGI. This CDR3 spans 19 amino acids. The CDR3: CASSYTAFIGGRDTDTQYF. The CDR3 region has the DNA TGTGCCAGCAGTTACACTGCCTTTATCGGGGGGCGGGACACAGATACCCAGTACTTC.

This clonotype was seen a single time. The chain couples TRBV10-1 to TRBJ2-3, with D possibly matching TRBD2 (5 bases). The DNA end is more similar to TRBJ2-7, so the J call may be wrong. CDR1 is WNHNN, CDR2 SYGVQD, per germline (reference sequence). The length of the CDR3 is 14 residues. DNA for the CDR3: TGCGCCGTCAGTGGGCTGTCTAGCAAAGATACGCAGTACTTC. It is translated as CAVSGLSSKDTQYF.

The rearrangement links TRBV6-1 to TRBJ2-1; D is uncertain. Germline V gene data show CDR1 as MNHNS and CDR2 as SASEGT. This CDR3 is 12 amino acids long. Trimming cost V 1 base and J 6 bases, with 4 bases left between them. This chain's CDR3 is CASSEVGNEQFF. The CDR3 DNA follows: TGTGCCAGCAGTGAAGTAGGCAATGAGCAGTTCTTC.

Regarding this clonotype: One end of the junction does not line up with germline, which may come from a read error. V is TRBV6-5 and J is TRBJ2-3, with 7 bases lining up with TRBD2. The CDR3 has 15 amino acids. Per germline, CDR1 MNHEY and CDR2 SVGAGI. CDR3 bases: TGTGCCAGCAGCTTCTCCGGGGCTAGCGGCAATGAGCAGTTTTTC. Translation: CASSFSGASGNEQFF.

The rearrangement links TRBV25-1 to TRBJ2-5; D is perhaps TRBD1 or TRBD2 (6 bases each). This CDR3 comprises 14 residues. V lost 6 bases and J 11 bases, leaving 22 bases between the germline ends. The V gene's germline CDR1 is MGHDK and CDR2 SYGVNS. CDR3: CASSGGGRKEIQYF. The CDR3 bases are TGTGCCAGCAGCGGAGGGGGACGCAAAGAGATTCAGTACTTC.

This clonotype was seen at least ten times. V and J are TRBV7-8 and TRBJ2-3; D gene ambiguous. Germline V gene sequence: CDR1 SGHVS, CDR2 FQNEAQ. The CDR3 runs 14 residues. V was pared by 1 base and J by 1 base, with 6 bases between. The CDR3 DNA reads TGTGCCAGCAGCTTAGGCTACGGCACAGATACGCAGTATTTT. Translating it yields CASSLGYGTDTQYF.

The genes are TRBV6-1 and TRBJ2-7; TRBD1 matches 7 bases. This CDR3 comprises 13 residues. V was clipped by 8 bases and J by 1 base; unmatched bases: 5. CDR1 MNHNS and CDR2 SASEGT come from the germline V gene. The CDR3 nucleotides are TGTGCCAGCGGAATGACAGGGTCCTACGAGCAGTACTTC. Translating gives CASGMTGSYEQYF.

This clonotype is categorized as medium-sized. The chain carries TRBV6-1 and TRBJ1-2, with 9 bases that match TRBD1. Losses at the gene ends were 5 bases for V and 5 bases for J; bases not matched to a gene: 12. Germline assignment: CDR1 MNHNS and CDR2 SASEGT. This CDR3 contains 16 residues. CDR3 sequence (DNA): TGTGCCAGCAGTACCAAACCCCGAGGACAGGGGTATGGCTACACCTTC. It encodes CASSTKPRGQGYGYTF.

Comments on this clonotype: At one end the junction does not follow the germline gene, possibly because of a read error. V usage is TRBV6-1 and J usage is TRBJ2-3; D is undetermined. In germline, CDR1 is MNHNS, CDR2 SASEGT. The CDR3 runs 11 residues. The CDR3 coding sequence is TGTGCCAGCTGGTGCACCGATACGCAGTATTTT. This encodes CASWCTDTQYF.

V is TRBV6-5 and J is TRBJ2-1; 7 positions match TRBD2. The CDR3 runs to 16 residues. The ends lost 2 bases at V and 4 bases at J; junction bases unmatched: 8. Looked up from germline, CDR1 is MNHEY and CDR2 is SVGAGI. CDR3 amino acids: CASSYGQLADYNEQFF. CDR3 coding DNA: TGTGCCAGCAGTTACGGGCAGCTAGCGGATTACAATGAGCAGTTCTTC.

This clonotype has just a few counts. It is unclear where the CDR3 begins or ends on the DNA, so no DNA is shown, and the CDR3 is as TCRdb lists it. The V call is TRBV7-2, the J call TRBJ2-5; TRBD1, the table's D call, was not compared with the DNA. The CDR3 adds up to 14 amino acids, both ends counted. Germline V gene data show CDR1 as SGHTA and CDR2 as FQGNSA. The CDR3 spells CASSLVRARETQYF.

Concerning this clonotype itself: Compared with germline, one end of the junction differs, possibly owing to a read error. V is TRBV6-1 and J is TRBJ2-4; TRBD2 is a possible D gene (6 bases). Germline CDR1 MNHNS, CDR2 SASEGT. The CDR3 has 17 residues. CDR3 loop: CASSRRPGRGAKNMQYF. Here the CDR3 DNA reads TGTGCCAGCAGCCGCCGACCGGGGCGGGGAGCCAAAAACATGCAGTACTTC.

This clonotype has a count of ten or more. V is TRBV20-1 and J is TRBJ2-5; possible D gene TRBD2, 5 bases. V lost 1 base to trimming and J lost 1 base, with 7 bases between them. CDR3 size: 13 residues. CDR1 DFQATT and CDR2 SNEGSKA come from the germline V gene (reference sequence). The CDR3 sequence: CSARGLSQETQYF. The CDR3 DNA reads TGCAGTGCTAGAGGACTATCCCAAGAGACCCAGTACTTC.

For this clonotype: The germline gene is not matched at one end of the junction; a read error may be the cause. The V call is TRBV27, the J call TRBJ2-5, with TRBD2 as a possible D gene (7 bases). The CDR3 totals 14 residues. Germline V gene data show CDR1 as MNHEY and CDR2 as SMNVEV (reference sequence). The CDR3 spells CAGKGGGGQETQYF. CDR3 nucleotide sequence: TGTGCGGGGAAGGGGGGCGGGGGCCAAGAGACCCAGTACTTT.

The table lists this clonotype with a count of one. One junction end does not reproduce the germline sequence, and a read error may be involved. The rearrangement uses TRBV6-5 and TRBJ2-3; possible D gene TRBD2, 7 bases. CDR3 length: 15 amino acids. The germline V gene has CDR1 MNHEY and CDR2 SVGAGI. This chain's CDR3 is CGRGYGGGDQDTQYF. The CDR3 region has the DNA TGTGGCAGGGGTTACGGGGGAGGGGACCAAGATACGCAGTATTTC.